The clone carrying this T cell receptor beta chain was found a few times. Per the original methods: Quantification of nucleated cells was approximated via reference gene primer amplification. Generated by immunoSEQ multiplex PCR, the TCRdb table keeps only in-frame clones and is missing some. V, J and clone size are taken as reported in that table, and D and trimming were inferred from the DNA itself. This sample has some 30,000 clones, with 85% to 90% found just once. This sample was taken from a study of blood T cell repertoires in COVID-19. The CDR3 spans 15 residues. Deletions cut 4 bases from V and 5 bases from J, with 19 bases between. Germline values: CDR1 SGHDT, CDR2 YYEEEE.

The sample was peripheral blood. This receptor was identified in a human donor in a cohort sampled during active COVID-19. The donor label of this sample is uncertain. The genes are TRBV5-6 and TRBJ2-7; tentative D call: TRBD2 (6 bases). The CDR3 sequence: CASSLGWGEVHEQYF. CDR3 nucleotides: TGTGCCAGCAGCCTGGGCTGGGGGGAGGTACACGAGCAGTACTTC.